The 21 T cell receptor beta chains listed next were all sequenced from one sample in a study of blood T cell repertoires in COVID-19. The repertoire was sequenced with immunoSEQ multiplex PCR; TCRdb's copy has only in-frame clones and lacks some. Here the sample spans around 270,000 clones, approximately 85% being singletons. The sequenced sample consisted of peripheral blood. The receptors come from a human donor with COVID-19, enrolled during active disease. The donor label of this sample is uncertain.

The CDR3 DNA reads as TGTGCCATCCAACTAGCGGGAGGGCCCAACTACGAGCAGTACTTC. It translates to CAIQLAGGPNYEQYF. The chain employs TRBV10-3 and TRBJ2-7, with 13 bases fitting TRBD2. CDR1 is ENHRY, CDR2 SYGVKD, per germline. The CDR3 extends over 15 amino acids. Trimming cost V 8 bases and J 3 bases; bases outside gene matches: 7.

Regarding this clone: The sample contains more than one DNA sequence encoding this CDR3. CDR3 bases: TGTGCCAGCAGCTTAGGAGGACAGCACTATGGCTACACCTTC. This gives the protein CASSLGGQHYGYTF. The chain joins TRBV7-9 to TRBJ1-2; tentatively, D is TRBD1 (6 bases). CDR3 length: 14 residues. From germline, CDR1 is SEHNR and CDR2 FQNEAQ (reference sequence). V gave up 1 base and J gave up 3 bases, with 9 bases separating them.

The CDR3 sequence is CATSRDFRGYGNQPQHF. The CDR3 nucleotides read TGTGCCACCAGCAGAGATTTTCGGGGATATGGCAATCAGCCCCAGCATTTT. The V gene is TRBV15, the J gene TRBJ1-5; no reliable D call. The V gene lost 0 bases and the J gene lost 2 bases, with 14 bases spanning the gap. CDR3 length: 17 amino acids. From germline, CDR1 is LNHNV and CDR2 YYDKDF (reference sequence).

The gene calls are TRBV28 and TRBJ1-5, with unresolved D. The ends were cut back, 3 bases at V and 0 bases at J, with 15 bases in the middle. Germline CDR1 is MDHEN and CDR2 is SYDVKM. CDR3 length: 17 amino acids. CDR3 sequence reads: CASSLFGVALSNQPQHF. The CDR3 DNA sequence: TGTGCCAGCAGTTTGTTTGGAGTGGCACTTAGCAATCAGCCCCAGCATTTT.

DNA of the CDR3: TGTGCCAGCAGCGTAGACTGGACAGGGCTTGTCCCCCTCCACTTT. Translating it yields CASSVDWTGLVPLHF. V and J are TRBV9 and TRBJ1-6; 8 nucleotides agree with TRBD1. CDR1 is SGDLS and CDR2 is YYNGEE in the germline V gene. CDR3 length: 15 amino acids. V lost 0 bases and J lost 13; bases outside the gene matches: 9.

J is TRBJ2-7 and V is TRBV7-2; 9 bases agree with TRBD2. The trim removed 3 bases at V and 9 bases at J, leaving 6 bases unmatched. Germline CDR1 and CDR2: SGHTA and FQGNSA. This CDR3 has 13 amino acids. The CDR3 DNA is TGTGCCAGCAGCTTCCGACTAGCGGACGGGCAGTACTTC. This sequence encodes CASSFRLADGQYF. Filled out from reference TRBV7-2 and TRBJ2-7, the complete variable domain reads GAGVSQSPSNKVTEKGKDVELRCDPISGHTALYWYRQSLGQGLEFLIYFQGNSAPDKSGLPSDRFSAERTGGSVSTLTIQRTQQEDSAVYLCASSFRLADGQYFGPGTRLTVT.

V and J are TRBV2 and TRBJ1-1; TRBD1 is a possible D gene (5 bases). The CDR3 has 13 residues. CDR1 is SNHLY, CDR2 FYNNEI, per germline. The V gene lost 3 bases and the J gene lost 7 bases, with 12 bases spanning the gap. The chain's CDR3 is CASSDIRGGEAFF. Written as DNA, the CDR3 is TGTGCCAGCAGTGATATAAGGGGTGGTGAAGCTTTCTTT.

This clone was seen just once. The V and J genes are TRBV5-6 and TRBJ1-4; no clear D. The germline V gene has CDR1 SGHDT and CDR2 YYEEEE. This CDR3 spans 14 amino acids. V shed 4 bases and J shed 8 bases, with 15 bases lying between them. DNA of the CDR3: TGTGCCAGCAGCGGAGACGTGGCTGGAGAAAAACTGTTTTTT. This encodes CASSGDVAGEKLFF.

The count of this clone is one. The V call is TRBV7-9, the J call TRBJ2-7; 9 nucleotides match TRBD1. The CDR3 is 15 residues long. Germline CDR1 reads SEHNR; CDR2 reads FQNEAQ (reference sequence). With V trimmed by 4 bases and J by 2 bases, 6 bases remained unmatched. For the CDR3, the DNA is TGTGCCAGCAGCTCTGGGACAGGGTGGGCCTACGAGCAGTACTTC. It translates to CASSSGTGWAYEQYF.

The chain employs TRBV9 and TRBJ2-7, with TRBD1 matching over 7 bases. The CDR3 loop spans 14 amino acids. Losses at the gene ends were 4 bases for V and 5 bases for J; bases not matched to a gene: 9. CDR1 and CDR2 from the germline V gene are SGDLS and YYNGEE. The CDR3 DNA reads TGTGCCAGCAGCCCGGGGACAGACGTCCACGAGCAGTACTTC. It codes for CASSPGTDVHEQYF.

The CDR3 bases are TGTGCCAGCAGCCAAAGCCCAGGGGAGGGTCAGCCCCAGCATTTT. This encodes CASSQSPGEGQPQHF. V is TRBV3-1 (or the pseudogene TRBV3-2) and J is TRBJ1-5; TRBD1 might be the D (6 bases). The CDR3 consists of 15 residues. Per the germline V gene, CDR1 is LGHDT and CDR2 is YNNKEL (reference sequence). Between the trimmed V and J ends, which lost 2 bases and 6 bases, there was a span of 14 bases.

The chain uses TRBV7-3 and TRBJ2-2, with 8 bases aligning to TRBD1. Germline CDR1 SGHTA, CDR2 FQGTGA. The CDR3 extends over 15 amino acids. V trimming: 5 bases; J trimming: 7 bases; junction bases outside the gene matches: 9. The CDR3 is CASSPGGANDGELFF. The CDR3 DNA is TGTGCCAGCAGCCCAGGGGGCGCGAATGACGGGGAGCTGTTTTTT. Complete variable domain (other parts from reference TRBV7-3 and TRBJ2-2): GAGVSQTPSNKVTEKGKYVELRCDPISGHTALYWYRQSLGQGPEFLIYFQGTGAADDSGLPNDRFFAVRPEGSVSTLKIQRTERGDSAVYLCASSPGGANDGELFFGEGSRLTVL.

This chain links TRBV2 with TRBJ2-3, with D perhaps TRBD1 (6 bases). Germline CDR1 and CDR2: SNHLY and FYNNEI. The CDR3 contains 14 residues. Between the trimmed V and J ends, which lost 6 bases and 0 bases, there was a span of 10 bases. Here the CDR3 reads CASRGDTSTDTQYF. CDR3 DNA: TGTGCCAGCAGAGGGGACACTAGCACAGATACGCAGTATTTT.

The chain carries TRBV19 and TRBJ1-6; TRBD1 matches at 8 bases. J lost 4 bases, V lost 5 bases, and 13 bases had no gene match. The CDR3 is 18 residues long. Germline CDR1 LNHDA, CDR2 SQIVND (reference sequence). CDR3: CASSPYPARTGYNSPLHF. The CDR3 region has the DNA TGTGCCAGTAGTCCTTACCCCGCAAGGACAGGGTATAATTCACCCCTCCACTTT. Together with reference TRBV19 and TRBJ1-6, the CDR3 gives the full variable domain: DGGITQSPKYLFRKEGQNVTLSCEQNLNHDAMYWYRQDPGQGLRLIYYSQIVNDFQKGDIAEGYSVSREKKESFPLTVTSAQKNPTAFYLCASSPYPARTGYNSPLHFGNGTRLTVT.

This chain connects TRBV11-2 to TRBJ1-6; 7 positions match TRBD1. V was clipped by 2 bases and J by 6 bases; unmatched bases: 1. Germline V lookup: CDR1 SGHAT, CDR2 FQNNGV. The CDR3 runs 14 residues. The chain's CDR3 is CASSLKGANSPLHF. The CDR3 DNA is TGTGCCAGCAGCTTAAAGGGGGCTAATTCACCCCTCCACTTT.

The chain employs TRBV3-1 (or the pseudogene TRBV3-2) and TRBJ2-3, with no clear D. CDR1 and CDR2 from the germline V gene are LGHDT and YNNKEL (reference sequence). The CDR3 sequence is 14 residues long. V dropped 4 bases and J dropped 4 bases, with 12 bases sitting between them. CDR3 coding DNA: TGTGCCAGCAGCCTCACCGCGCAGGCAGATACGCAGTATTTT. Translated: CASSLTAQADTQYF.

This clone turned up a few times. DNA of the CDR3: TGTGCCAGCAGTCCACAGGGGGCCGAGCAGTACTTC. It is translated as CASSPQGAEQYF. V gene TRBV12-3 or TRBV12-4 combines with J gene TRBJ2-7, with 9 positions matching TRBD1. The CDR3 contains 12 residues. Losses at the gene ends were 5 bases for V and 6 bases for J; bases not matched to a gene: 2.

This clone was observed a single time. This sequence joins TRBV19 and TRBJ1-1; 8 bases fit TRBD1. The CDR3 extends over 15 amino acids. Germline CDR1 and CDR2: LNHDA and SQIVND (reference sequence). The V gene end was trimmed by 7 bases and the J gene end by 7 bases; junction bases not matched to a gene: 14. This chain's CDR3 is CASTQGQGRKNEAFF. CDR3 nucleotide sequence: TGTGCCAGTACCCAAGGACAGGGAAGGAAAAATGAAGCTTTCTTT.

V is TRBV5-1 and J is TRBJ1-5; a weak D match, TRBD1 (6 bases). Trimming removed 4 bases from V and 2 bases from J, with 16 bases in between. CDR1 is SGHRS, CDR2 YFSETQ, per germline. The CDR3 covers 16 residues. In DNA, the CDR3 is TGCGCCAGCAGCCCAAATCCAGGGGTCGGCAATCAGCCCCAGCATTTT. This codes for CASSPNPGVGNQPQHF.

The J gene is TRBJ2-5, the V gene TRBV2; D may be TRBD2 (6 bases). The ends were cut back, 6 bases at V and 4 bases at J, with 12 bases in the middle. Per the germline V gene, CDR1 is SNHLY and CDR2 is FYNNEI. The CDR3 has 13 amino acids. CDR3 in amino acids: CASRNLGGETQYF. DNA for the CDR3: TGTGCCAGCAGGAACCTCGGGGGAGAGACCCAGTACTTC.

The chain has TRBV28 and TRBJ1-4; TRBD1 matches at 9 bases. Germline CDR1 MDHEN, CDR2 SYDVKM. The CDR3 runs 15 residues. V lost 6 bases to trimming and J lost 5 bases; unmatched junction nucleotides: 7. CDR3 DNA: TGTGCCAGCAGGGTGCCCGGGACAGGGAATGAAAAACTGTTTTTT. Translating it yields CASRVPGTGNEKLFF.